This TCR beta chain came from a study of Graves' ophthalmopathy and Graves' hyperthyroidism. Study summary: Peripheral blood samples were taken at initial diagnosis, before any treatment.

This clonotype occurred many times. Exclusion criteria comprised other autoimmune diseases, uncontrolled infections, pregnancy or lactation in patients. Clinicians made diagnoses from clinical symptoms, serum thyroxine, TRAb, thyroid ultrasound and orbital computed tomography. Germline V gives CDR1 SGHRS, CDR2 YFSETQ. Trimming removed 2 bases from V and 4 bases from J, with 22 bases in between. The CDR3 loop spans 17 amino acids. RNA transcripts were the template, and TCR beta CDR3 regions were amplified from them. Scientists carried out first-round RT-PCR using HTBI primers and then a second-round multiplex PCR. TCRdb redid the calling of the multiplex PCR reads with MiXCR, one entry per CDR3 protein. There are 300,000 or so distinct CDR3 sequences in the sample; roughly a sixth occur only once, and approximately 13% lies in the top ten.

The sequencing input was peripheral blood. The TCR comes from an adult man with Graves' ophthalmopathy. This chain links TRBV5-1 with TRBJ2-7, with D tentatively TRBD1 or TRBD2 (5 bases each). DNA of the CDR3: TGCGCCAGCAGCTTACGAGGGGCCCTCACCTTCCGTTACGAGCAGTACTTC. Amino acid sequence: CASSLRGALTFRYEQYF.